This T cell receptor beta chain was recorded in a study of T cell responses to AZD1222 COVID-19 vaccine (TCRdb year 2021). With respect to the entire study: Because spike-specific TCR depth and breadth did not differ between the two schedules, AZD1222 recipients who got a second dose at roughly 4 weeks were pooled with those who got a second dose at roughly 12 weeks. TCR sequencing was performed for 230 to 250 trial participants, of whom roughly 200 were given two doses of AZD1222 and around 26 were given two doses of MenACWY control vaccine. Trial participants were enrolled by age into 18-55, 56-69 and 70-plus year subgroups, with around 140, 26 and 57 TCR-sequenced participants respectively.

General findings and caveats noted by the study authors: No day 14 peak-response samples were available, so repertoires were characterized only after the peak T cell response. A significant rise in spike-specific TCR breadth and depth was observed after two AZD1222 doses relative to day 0 and relative to MenACWY recipients. Participants were mostly white British and included more females than males, and it was suggested by the authors that clonal diversity may have been underestimated. In the small 56-69-year group, the increase in depth fell short of significance, most likely because of low power. Only five to seven AZD1222 recipients were SARS-CoV-2 seropositive at baseline, limiting conclusions about previously exposed vaccinees. The whole spike protein was spanned by vaccine-associated CD4 TCRs, and dominant responses were seen in regions 160-218 and 743-854. Reportedly, almost half of the unique spike-specific TCRs recognized epitopes lying outside the regions that are mutated in the B.1.351 and B.1.1.7 variants.

On this clone: This clone's antigen is unknown. Per-nucleotide qualities are absent, and no much larger clonotype sits a single base away.

Reading the germline V gene gives CDR1 MGHRA and CDR2 YSYEKL. The V end loses 0 bases and the J end loses 1 base, and a stretch of 10 bases separates them. Inclusive of the bounding cysteine and phenylalanine, the CDR3 is 16 residues long. Of all the DNA, just the CDR3 is kept, 48 bases in frame from base 1. The time point label, read with the paper, signifies: baseline before first vaccination. Vaccinee samples came from UK trials COV001 and COV002, including a single-blind randomized controlled phase 2/3 trial of AZD1222 (ChAdOx1 nCoV-19) in healthy adults. For TCRbeta chain sequencing, PBMC samples were collected from trial participants at day 0 and at day 28 after the second dose. The CDR3 regions of human TCRbeta chains were analyzed by immunosequencing. Regarding the original processing steps: TCRs in the repertoires were matched against a reference library of SARS-CoV-2-specific TCRs that had been generated with the MIRA antigen-specificity platform. Breadth meant the fraction of unique TCRs that were SARS-CoV-2-associated, whereas depth meant the fraction of total T cells that were SARS-CoV-2-associated. Each spike-specific TCR was assigned to its reactive spike region and to a CD4 or CD8 class using the MIRA data. Log10-transformed breadth and depth values were compared by one-way ANOVA with Sidak's multiple comparisons tests. TCRdb stores this immuneACCESS table with in-frame sequences only. Part of the clones is absent; in the studies checked, under half of the shortfall reflects unresolved V genes, and no reason is known for the rest. V, J and clone size are those of that table, while D and trimming were read from the DNA. For this sample the table gives roughly 140,000 clones, of which approximately 88% were detected only once. The ten largest clones add up to less than 15% of the sample.

This TCR was recovered from an adult in good health. The material sequenced was peripheral blood, taken on day 0 of AZD1222 vaccination. The rearrangement combines TRBV4-1 with TRBJ1-3; the D gene cannot be named for sure. The DNA sequence is given as TGCGCCAGCAGCCAAGATCGGGGAGCGTCTGGAAACACCATATATTTT. It translates to CASSQDRGASGNTIYF.